These 23 T cell receptor beta chains were all obtained from the same sample, sequenced in a study of blood T cell repertoires in COVID-19. The protocol was immunoSEQ multiplex PCR, while the TCRdb copy is restricted to in-frame clones and leaves out a portion. The data show about 190,000 clones, about nine tenths seen once. The sample taken for sequencing was peripheral blood. These receptors came from a middle-aged man with acute or convalescent COVID-19.

The genes are TRBV7-2 and TRBJ2-1; a possible D gene is TRBD2 (5 bases). The ends were cut back, 6 bases at V and 4 bases at J, with 16 bases in the middle. Germline CDR1 and CDR2: SGHTA and FQGNSA. The CDR3 has 15 amino acids. The CDR3 is CASSSTSPQYNEQFF. CDR3 nucleotides: TGTGCCAGCAGTTCCACTAGTCCCCAATACAATGAGCAGTTCTTC.

V and J are TRBV7-2 and TRBJ2-5; the match to TRBD2 covers 8 bases. J lost 4 bases, V lost 3 bases, and 10 bases had no gene match. Per the germline V gene, CDR1 is SGHTA and CDR2 is FQGNSA. This CDR3 contains 16 residues. The CDR3 DNA follows: TGTGCCAGCAGCTTTCTCAGCGGGGGCGCACGAGAGACCCAGTACTTC. Protein: CASSFLSGGARETQYF.

The chain carries TRBV27 and TRBJ2-1; maybe TRBD2 (5 bases). V lost 2 bases and J 6 bases, leaving 14 bases between the germline ends. This CDR3 has 15 residues. CDR1 is MNHEY and CDR2 is SMNVEV in the germline V gene (reference sequence). The CDR3 is CASSLMRVGGNEQFF. CDR3 in DNA: TGTGCCAGCAGTTTAATGCGGGTCGGCGGCAATGAGCAGTTCTTC.

This chain connects TRBV7-9 to TRBJ1-5; 9 bases agree with TRBD1. Germline trimming cut 4 bases from V and 0 bases from J; bases unmatched to any gene: 10. This CDR3 is 18 amino acids long. CDR1 is SEHNR and CDR2 is FQNEAQ in the germline V gene (reference sequence). The CDR3: CASSSARGQGYSNQPQHF. The DNA for the CDR3 is TGTGCCAGCAGCTCAGCTCGGGGACAGGGTTATAGCAATCAGCCCCAGCATTTT.

The genes are TRBV7-8 and TRBJ1-1; D is unclear. CDR1 is SGHVS, CDR2 FQNEAQ, per germline. The CDR3 has 14 residues. V was trimmed by 3 bases and J by 4 bases, leaving 12 bases between them. CDR3 loop: CASSFGGFGTEAFF. The CDR3 nucleotides read TGTGCCAGCAGCTTTGGAGGTTTCGGCACTGAAGCTTTCTTT.

The V gene is TRBV5-1, the J gene TRBJ1-4, with no clear D. The V end lost 2 bases, the J end lost 3 bases, and 8 bases lay between the germline ends. Germline V gives CDR1 SGHRS, CDR2 YFSETQ. The CDR3 length is 14 residues. CDR3 DNA: TGCGCCAGCAGCTTAGCCCAAGCTAATGAAAAACTGTTTTTT. Translation gives CASSLAQANEKLFF.

The CDR3 protein is CASSLGTANTEAFF. In nucleotides, the CDR3 is TGTGCCAGCAGCCTCGGGACAGCTAACACTGAAGCTTTCTTT. The chain employs TRBV5-5 and TRBJ1-1, with 7 positions matching TRBD1. CDR3 length: 14 residues. The J segment lost 2 bases and the V segment lost 4 bases, leaving 5 bases of the junction unmatched. CDR1 is SGHKS, CDR2 YYEKEE, per germline (reference sequence).

This chain joins TRBV30 and TRBJ1-2; D perhaps matches TRBD1 (5 bases). The CDR3 totals 15 residues. Germline V gene data show CDR1 as GTSNPN and CDR2 as SVGIG (reference sequence). V gave up 2 bases and J gave up 1 base, with 14 bases separating them. The CDR3 nucleotides read TGTGCCTGGAGTCCCCCGGCAGGGCTTAACTATGGCTACACCTTC. This codes for CAWSPPAGLNYGYTF.

V gene TRBV5-1 combines with J gene TRBJ1-2; 10 bases are shared with TRBD1. Germline V gene data show CDR1 as SGHRS and CDR2 as YFSETQ. The CDR3 has 14 amino acids. J was trimmed by 6 bases and V by 4 bases; bases with no gene match: 6. The CDR3 sequence is CASSGRQGADGYTF. The CDR3 nucleotides read TGCGCCAGCAGCGGCCGACAGGGGGCGGATGGCTACACCTTC.

The chain employs TRBV29-1 and TRBJ1-1; possibly TRBD1 for D (6 bases). This CDR3 contains 13 residues. V was trimmed by 3 bases and J by 2 bases, leaving 10 bases between them. Germline V CDR1 and CDR2: SQVTM, ANQGSEA. The CDR3 loop is CSVDQGRNTEAFF. The CDR3 DNA is TGCAGCGTTGATCAGGGGCGAAACACTGAAGCTTTCTTT.

The chain couples TRBV4-3 to TRBJ2-3; 7 nucleotides agree with TRBD2. The CDR3 runs to 16 residues. J gave up 0 bases and V 4 bases, and 7 bases lay outside the gene matches. Germline CDR1 LGHNA, CDR2 YSLEER. CDR3 in DNA: TGCGCCAGCAGCCCGGCCACAGCGGGGAGCACAGATACGCAGTATTTT. The encoded protein is CASSPATAGSTDTQYF.

The chain couples TRBV9 to TRBJ2-1; D might be TRBD2 (5 bases). The CDR3 sequence is 15 residues long. Germline V lookup: CDR1 SGDLS, CDR2 YYNGEE. V lost 2 bases to trimming and J lost 6 bases, with 15 bases between them. CDR3 coding DNA: TGTGCCAGCAGCGTGTCTGGGAGTGGCGGCAATGAGCAGTTCTTC. Protein product: CASSVSGSGGNEQFF.

The genes are TRBV27 and TRBJ1-1; D ambiguous. The V gene's germline CDR1 is MNHEY and CDR2 SMNVEV (reference sequence). Trimming removed 6 bases at V and 1 base at J, with 18 bases between. The CDR3 consists of 16 residues. The CDR3 coding sequence is TGTGCCAGCAGCACCACCTGGGTCGGAGAGAACACTGAAGCTTTCTTT. It specifies CASSTTWVGENTEAFF.

This chain uses TRBV2 with TRBJ2-2; D might be TRBD1 (5 bases). The CDR3 has 15 amino acids. Between the trimmed V and J ends, which lost 3 bases and 5 bases, there was a span of 13 bases. Germline V lookup: CDR1 SNHLY, CDR2 FYNNEI. CDR3 sequence reads: CASSDPSPGTGELFF. The CDR3 nucleotides are TGTGCCAGCAGTGATCCCTCTCCAGGGACCGGGGAGCTGTTTTTT.

The chain has TRBV5-1 and TRBJ2-5; 8 bases line up with TRBD1. The V segment lost 4 bases and the J segment 5 bases; nucleotides outside the gene matches: 10. Germline V gene lookup returns CDR1 SGHRS and CDR2 YFSETQ. The CDR3 sequence is 15 residues long. CDR3 DNA sequence: TGCGCCAGCAGCCACCCGGGACAGGCGAAGGAGACCCAGTACTTC. Residues: CASSHPGQAKETQYF.

The rearrangement joins TRBV5-1 to TRBJ2-7; 8 bases are shared with TRBD1. The CDR3 extends over 15 amino acids. Trimming at V came to 0 bases and at J to 4 bases, leaving 6 bases not matched to a gene. CDR1 and CDR2 from the germline V gene are SGHRS and YFSETQ. CDR3 sequence reads: CASSLEGQGTYEQYF. The DNA for the CDR3 is TGCGCCAGCAGCTTGGAAGGACAGGGAACATACGAGCAGTACTTC.

The genes are TRBV9 and TRBJ1-4; no clear D. The V gene lost 0 bases and the J gene lost 3 bases, with 6 bases spanning the gap. Germline CDR1 is SGDLS and CDR2 is YYNGEE. The length of the CDR3 is 14 residues. The CDR3 sequence: CASSVGSANEKLFF. The CDR3, as DNA: TGTGCCAGCAGCGTAGGGTCGGCTAATGAAAAACTGTTTTTT.

The rearrangement links TRBV11-2 to TRBJ2-5; D unresolved. The CDR3 consists of 13 residues. Germline loops: CDR1 SGHAT, CDR2 FQNNGV. Trimming took off 1 base at V and 6 bases at J, with 9 bases between the two ends. CDR3 amino acids: CASSLGVEQTQYF. CDR3 nucleotide sequence: TGTGCCAGCAGCTTAGGGGTGGAGCAGACCCAGTACTTC.

The V call is TRBV5-1, the J call TRBJ2-7; weak D call: TRBD2 (6 bases). Germline V gene data show CDR1 as SGHRS and CDR2 as YFSETQ. This CDR3 spans 14 amino acids. V was shortened by 4 bases and J by 0 bases, with 11 bases between the two germline ends. CDR3: CASSPDGSSYEQYF. In DNA, the CDR3 is TGCGCCAGCAGCCCGGACGGGAGCTCCTACGAGCAGTACTTC. Filled out from reference TRBV5-1 and TRBJ2-7, the complete variable domain reads KAGVTQTPRYLIKTRGQQVTLSCSPISGHRSVSWYQQTPGQGLQFLFEYFSETQRNKGNFPGRFSGRQFSNSRSEMNVSTLELGDSALYLCASSPDGSSYEQYFGPGTRLTVT.

This chain's CDR3 is CASSPWRGQRYQETQYF. The CDR3 bases are TGTGCCAGCAGTCCCTGGCGAGGACAGCGGTACCAAGAGACCCAGTACTTC. This sequence joins TRBV28 and TRBJ2-5, with a weak D call TRBD1 (6 bases). This CDR3 region has 17 residues. Germline CDR1 MDHEN, CDR2 SYDVKM. The V end lost 5 bases, the J end lost 0 bases, and 19 bases lay between the germline ends.

This clone came up once. The chain has TRBV5-1 and TRBJ1-5, with 8 bases that match TRBD1. J lost 6 bases, V lost 4 bases, and 3 bases had no gene match. The CDR3 is made up of 13 amino acids. The germline gives CDR1 SGHRS, CDR2 YFSETQ. The CDR3 loop reads CASSRTGPQPQHF. The CDR3 DNA is TGCGCCAGCAGCCGGACAGGGCCTCAGCCCCAGCATTTT.

The chain combines TRBV30 with TRBJ1-2, with 8 bases fitting TRBD1. Germline CDR1 reads GTSNPN; CDR2 reads SVGIG (reference sequence). Losses at the gene ends were 3 bases for V and 12 bases for J; bases not matched to a gene: 9. The CDR3 runs to 12 residues. The CDR3 is CAWRPDREDHTF. In DNA form, the CDR3 reads TGTGCCTGGAGGCCGGACAGGGAAGACCACACCTTC. Looking up the rest from reference TRBV30 and TRBJ1-2 gives the full variable domain: SQTIHQWPATLVQPVGSPLSLECTVEGTSNPNLYWYRQAAGRGLQLLFYSVGIGQISSEVPQNLSASRPQDRQFILSSKKLLLSDSGFYLCAWRPDREDHTFGSGTRLTVV.

The genes are TRBV19 and TRBJ1-3; D remains unclear. The germline V and J ends were trimmed by 5 bases and 0 bases, with 14 bases remaining between them. This CDR3 is built from 16 residues. Per the germline V gene, CDR1 is LNHDA and CDR2 is SQIVND (reference sequence). The CDR3 here is CASSRLRVSSGNTIYF. As DNA, the CDR3 is TGTGCCAGTAGTCGACTCCGAGTGAGCTCTGGAAACACCATATATTTT.